This TCR delta chain was identified in a study of γδ T cells in repeated Plasmodium falciparum infection. For the study at large: Timepoints: baseline, immediately before selected infections, and 21 days after every infection. Findings of the study overall: In Vdelta2-negative, largely Vdelta1+, gammadelta repertoires, repeated controlled infections appeared to drive clonal selection waves. Over time and infection, Vgamma9/Vdelta2+ repertoires remained highly stable and polyclonal. One small rural Malian village, predominantly a single ethnic group, supplied the cohort.

The ends were cut back, 0 bases at V and 8 bases at J, with 27 bases in the middle. The CDR3 runs to 18 residues. CDR1 is GEAIGNYY, CDR2 EKD, per germline. A remark on this clone: Its antigen remains unidentified. The protein TCRdb gives is from a much larger clone and does not agree with this DNA's translation at residue 11, likely a read error; the protein shown here comes from the DNA.

TCRdb redid the clone calls on the multiplex PCR reads with CATT. Of roughly 93,000 delta-chain clones in the sample, 0.75% to 1% are singletons; the top ten hold roughly 9.9%. Flow sorting of PBMC yielded separate Vgamma9/Vdelta2+ and Vdelta2-negative gammadelta T cell populations for bulk repertoire analysis. The J gene is TRDJ1, the V gene TRDV2; possible D gene TRDD3, 6 bases. No J segment appears in TCRdb, so it was assigned here by matching the sequence to germline. Sequenced: gamma-delta T cells from blood. The receptor comes from a pool of human donors (malaria-infected and uninfected, not separated). CDR3 in amino acids: CACDTARLWGRNVKKLIF. CDR3 DNA: TGTGCCTGTGACACCGCGAGATTGTGGGGGCGCAATGTCAAAAAACTCATCTTT.